This TCR beta chain was observed in a study of sequential checkpoint blockade in melanoma. As to treatment: randomized to nivolumab then ipilimumab (arm A) or the reverse (arm B). TCRdb's table, derived via immunoSEQ multiplex PCR, lists solely in-frame clones and lacks some. Of roughly 20,000 clones in the sample, roughly 66% were seen once. This TCR derives from a human donor with melanoma. The material was CD8+ T cells sorted from blood (inferred from file names), obtained from a patient given nivolumab and ipilimumab in sequence.

The DNA for the CDR3 is TGTGCCAGCGGGACAGGGGTAACCGGGGAGCTGTTTTTT. Translating it yields CASGTGVTGELFF. The rearrangement uses TRBV9 and TRBJ2-2; TRBD1 matches 10 bases. V was clipped by 7 bases and J by 5 bases; unmatched bases: 2. The CDR3 loop spans 13 amino acids. Germline values: CDR1 SGDLS, CDR2 YYNGEE.